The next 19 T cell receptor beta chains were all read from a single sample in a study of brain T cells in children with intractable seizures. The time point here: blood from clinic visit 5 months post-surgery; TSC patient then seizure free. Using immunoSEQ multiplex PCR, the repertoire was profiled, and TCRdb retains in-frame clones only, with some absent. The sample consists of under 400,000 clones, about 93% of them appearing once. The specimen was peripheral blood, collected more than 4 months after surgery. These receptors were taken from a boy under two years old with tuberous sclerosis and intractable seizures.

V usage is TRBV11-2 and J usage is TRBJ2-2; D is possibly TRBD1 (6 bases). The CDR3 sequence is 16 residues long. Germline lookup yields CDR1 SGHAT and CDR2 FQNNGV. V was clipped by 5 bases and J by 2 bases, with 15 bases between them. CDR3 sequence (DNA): TGTGCCAGCAGCACTTTGGGGGCCTTAAACACCGGGGAGCTGTTTTTT. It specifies CASSTLGALNTGELFF.

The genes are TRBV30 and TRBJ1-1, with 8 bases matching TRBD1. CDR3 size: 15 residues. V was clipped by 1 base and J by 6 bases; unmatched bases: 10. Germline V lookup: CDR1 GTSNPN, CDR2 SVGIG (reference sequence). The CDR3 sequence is CAWSGGTGPRAEAFF. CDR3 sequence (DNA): TGTGCCTGGAGTGGGGGGACAGGCCCTAGGGCTGAAGCTTTCTTT.

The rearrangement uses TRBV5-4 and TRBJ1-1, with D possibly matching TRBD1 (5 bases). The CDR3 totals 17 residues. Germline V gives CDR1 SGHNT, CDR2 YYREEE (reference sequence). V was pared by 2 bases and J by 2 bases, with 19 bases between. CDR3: CASSLGGATGTNTEAFF. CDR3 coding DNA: TGTGCCAGCAGCTTAGGAGGGGCCACGGGAACCAACACTGAAGCTTTCTTT. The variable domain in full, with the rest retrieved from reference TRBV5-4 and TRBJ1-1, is ETGVTQSPTHLIKTRGQQVTLRCSSQSGHNTVSWYQQALGQGPQFIFQYYREEENGRGNFPPRFSGLQFPNYSSELNVNALELDDSALYLCASSLGGATGTNTEAFFGQGTRLTVV.

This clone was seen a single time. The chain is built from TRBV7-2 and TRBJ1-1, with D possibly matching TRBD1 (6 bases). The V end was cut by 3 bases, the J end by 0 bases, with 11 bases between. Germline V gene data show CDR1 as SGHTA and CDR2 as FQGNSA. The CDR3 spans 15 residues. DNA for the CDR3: TGTGCCAGCAGCTTGGGACATTTCATGAACACTGAAGCTTTCTTT. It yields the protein CASSLGHFMNTEAFF. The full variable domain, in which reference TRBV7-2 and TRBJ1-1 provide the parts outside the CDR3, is GAGVSQSPSNKVTEKGKDVELRCDPISGHTALYWYRQSLGQGLEFLIYFQGNSAPDKSGLPSDRFSAERTGGSVSTLTIQRTQQEDSAVYLCASSLGHFMNTEAFFGQGTRLTVV.

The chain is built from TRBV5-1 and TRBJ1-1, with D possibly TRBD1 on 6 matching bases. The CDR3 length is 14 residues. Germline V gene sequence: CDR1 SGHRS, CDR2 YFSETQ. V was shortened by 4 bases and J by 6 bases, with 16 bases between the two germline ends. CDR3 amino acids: CASSLTKDSSEAFF. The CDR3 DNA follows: TGCGCCAGCAGCCTAACGAAGGACAGTTCTGAAGCTTTCTTT.

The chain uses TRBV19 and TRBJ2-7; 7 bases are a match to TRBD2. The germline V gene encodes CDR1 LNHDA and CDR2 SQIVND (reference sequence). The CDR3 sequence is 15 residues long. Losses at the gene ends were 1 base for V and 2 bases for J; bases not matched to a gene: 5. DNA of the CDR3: TGTGCCAGTAGTATAGGCGGGAGCCGTACCTACGAGCAGTACTTC. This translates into CASSIGGSRTYEQYF.

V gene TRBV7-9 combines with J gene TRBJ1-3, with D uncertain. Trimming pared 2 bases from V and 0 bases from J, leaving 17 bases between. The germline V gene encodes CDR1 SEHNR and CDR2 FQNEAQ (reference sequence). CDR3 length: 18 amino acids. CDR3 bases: TGTGCCAGCAGCTTATTTATGCAGGTCCTCTTCTCTGGAAACACCATATATTTT. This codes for CASSLFMQVLFSGNTIYF.

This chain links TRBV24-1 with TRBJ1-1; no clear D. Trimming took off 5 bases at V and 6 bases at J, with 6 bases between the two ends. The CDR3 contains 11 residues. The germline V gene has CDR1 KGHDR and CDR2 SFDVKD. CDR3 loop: CATSGGSEAFF. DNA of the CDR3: TGTGCCACCAGTGGTGGCTCTGAAGCTTTCTTT.

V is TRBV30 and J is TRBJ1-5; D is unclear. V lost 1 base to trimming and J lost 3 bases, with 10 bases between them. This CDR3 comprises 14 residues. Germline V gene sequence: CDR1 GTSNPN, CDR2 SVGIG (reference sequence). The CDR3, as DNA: TGTGCCTGGAGTGCTGGGCAGCTCAATCAGCCCCAGCATTTT. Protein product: CAWSAGQLNQPQHF.

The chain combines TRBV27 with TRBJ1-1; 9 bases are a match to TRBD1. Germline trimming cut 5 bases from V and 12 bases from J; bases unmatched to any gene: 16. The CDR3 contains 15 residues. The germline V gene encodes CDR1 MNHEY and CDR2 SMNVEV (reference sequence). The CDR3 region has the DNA TGTGCCAGCAGTCCACATACAGGGGGCCTTAGGTTCCCTTTCTTT. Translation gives CASSPHTGGLRFPFF.

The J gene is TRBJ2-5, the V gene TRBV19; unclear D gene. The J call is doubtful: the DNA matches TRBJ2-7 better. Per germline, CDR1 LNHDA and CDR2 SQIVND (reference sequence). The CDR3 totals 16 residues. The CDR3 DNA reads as TGTGCCAGTAGCAAAGGCCGACGGACGGGTACCTACGAGCAGTACTTC. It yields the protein CASSKGRRTGTYEQYF.

CDR3 amino acids: CASSAALNMYGYTF. The CDR3 region has the DNA TGTGCCAGCAGCGCAGCCCTGAATATGTATGGCTACACCTTC. The gene calls are TRBV9 and TRBJ1-2; unclear D gene. CDR3 length equals 14 residues. With 3 bases removed from V and 5 bases from J, the gap between germline ends came to 14 bases. Germline CDR1 SGDLS, CDR2 YYNGEE.

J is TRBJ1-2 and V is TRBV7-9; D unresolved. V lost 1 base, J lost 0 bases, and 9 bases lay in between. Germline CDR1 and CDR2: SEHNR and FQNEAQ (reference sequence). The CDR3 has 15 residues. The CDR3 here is CASSLGQIANYGYTF. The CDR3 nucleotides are TGTGCCAGCAGCTTAGGACAAATAGCTAACTATGGCTACACCTTC.

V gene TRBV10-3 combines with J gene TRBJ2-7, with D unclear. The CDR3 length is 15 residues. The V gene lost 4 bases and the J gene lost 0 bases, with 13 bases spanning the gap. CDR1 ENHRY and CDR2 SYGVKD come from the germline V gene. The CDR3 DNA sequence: TGTGCCATCAGTGGATCCAGGCCAAACTCCTACGAGCAGTACTTC. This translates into CAISGSRPNSYEQYF.

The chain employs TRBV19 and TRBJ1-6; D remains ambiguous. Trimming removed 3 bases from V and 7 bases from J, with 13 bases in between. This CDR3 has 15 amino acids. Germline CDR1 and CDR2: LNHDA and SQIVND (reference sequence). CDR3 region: CASSMDSGKNSPLHF. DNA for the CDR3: TGTGCCAGTAGTATGGATTCGGGGAAAAATTCACCCCTCCACTTT.

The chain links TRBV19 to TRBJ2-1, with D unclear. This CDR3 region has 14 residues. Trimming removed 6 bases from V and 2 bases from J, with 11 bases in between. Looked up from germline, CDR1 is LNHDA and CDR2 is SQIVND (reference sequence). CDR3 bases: TGTGCCAGTAGCCTTTTATACGCCTACAATGAGCAGTTCTTC. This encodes CASSLLYAYNEQFF. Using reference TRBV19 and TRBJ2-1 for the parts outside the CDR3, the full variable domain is DGGITQSPKYLFRKEGQNVTLSCEQNLNHDAMYWYRQDPGQGLRLIYYSQIVNDFQKGDIAEGYSVSREKKESFPLTVTSAQKNPTAFYLCASSLLYAYNEQFFGPGTRLTVL.

The CDR3 coding sequence is TGTGCCAGCAGTTACTCGACGGTGAGGGCCTACGAGCAGTACTTC. Amino acids: CASSYSTVRAYEQYF. This sequence joins TRBV6-5 and TRBJ2-7, with D tentatively TRBD2 (5 bases). Trimming removed 0 bases at V and 2 bases at J, with 11 bases between. Germline CDR1 and CDR2: MNHEY and SVGAGI. The CDR3 loop spans 15 amino acids.

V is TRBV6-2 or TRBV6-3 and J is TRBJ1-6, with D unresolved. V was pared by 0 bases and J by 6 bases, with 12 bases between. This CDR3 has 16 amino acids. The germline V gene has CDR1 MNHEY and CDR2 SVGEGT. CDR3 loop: CASSYSSVRINSPLHF. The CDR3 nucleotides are TGTGCCAGCAGTTACTCTTCCGTACGGATTAATTCACCCCTCCACTTT.

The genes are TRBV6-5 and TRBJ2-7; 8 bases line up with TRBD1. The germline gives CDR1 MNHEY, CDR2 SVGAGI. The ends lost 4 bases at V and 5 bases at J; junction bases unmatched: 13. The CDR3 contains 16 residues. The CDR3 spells CASSSPSGGWTNEQYF. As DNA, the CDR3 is TGTGCCAGCAGTTCTCCCTCAGGGGGCTGGACTAACGAGCAGTACTTC.